The clone carrying this T cell receptor beta chain has at least ten counts. What it binds is not known. The CDR3 is cut off 3 residues early in the read; its end comes from the germline J gene. The CDR3 has 16 residues. Trimming took 6 bases from V and 7 from J; bases not matched to a gene: 12. From germline, CDR1 is LNHDA and CDR2 SQIVND (reference sequence). The data are from a study of T cell clonality in common variable immunodeficiency. Study-wide points: The cause of increased CVID clonality remains unclear without subpopulation sequencing. Compared with healthy controls, CVID subjects showed increased TCRbeta clonality, mostly in about a third. In common variable immunodeficiency, TCR beta chains reportedly carried fewer deletions and N-nucleotide insertions. Compared with controls, CVID subjects had fewer shared TCRbeta clones.

Here immunoSEQ multiplex PCR was the method, and the copy in TCRdb shows in-frame clones only, minus some. This table holds 45,000 to 65,000 clones with no singletons; the top ten claim about 2%. This receptor was identified in a person aged 18 to 75 in good health. Sequencing input: peripheral blood mononuclear cells. The V gene is TRBV19, the J gene TRBJ1-4; TRBD1 matches at 9 bases. The part of the CDR3 DNA that was read is TGTGCCAGTAGAAGACAGGGGGGTCTTGAGGGTGAAAAA. Encoded protein: CASRRQGGLEGEK. The full CDR3 sequence reads CASRRQGGLEGEKLFF.